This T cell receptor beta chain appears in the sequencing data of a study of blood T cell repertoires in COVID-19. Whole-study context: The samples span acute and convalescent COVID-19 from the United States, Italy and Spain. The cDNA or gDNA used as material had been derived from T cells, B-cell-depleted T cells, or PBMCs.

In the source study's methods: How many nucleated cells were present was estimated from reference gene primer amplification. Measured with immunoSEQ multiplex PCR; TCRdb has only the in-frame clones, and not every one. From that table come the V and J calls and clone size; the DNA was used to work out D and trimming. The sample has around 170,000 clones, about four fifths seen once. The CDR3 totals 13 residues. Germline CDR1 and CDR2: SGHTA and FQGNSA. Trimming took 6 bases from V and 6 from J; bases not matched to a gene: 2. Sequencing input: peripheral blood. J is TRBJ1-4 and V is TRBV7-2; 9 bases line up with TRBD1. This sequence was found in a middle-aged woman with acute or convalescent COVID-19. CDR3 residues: CASRGQGHEKLFF. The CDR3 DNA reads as TGTGCCAGCAGGGGACAGGGTCATGAAAAACTGTTTTTT. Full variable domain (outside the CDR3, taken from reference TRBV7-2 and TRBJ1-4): GAGVSQSPSNKVTEKGKDVELRCDPISGHTALYWYRQSLGQGLEFLIYFQGNSAPDKSGLPSDRFSAERTGGSVSTLTIQRTQQEDSAVYLCASRGQGHEKLFFGSGTQLSVL.